These 22 T cell receptor beta chains were all obtained from the same sample, sequenced in a study of blood T cell repertoires in COVID-19. Profiled with immunoSEQ multiplex PCR; TCRdb holds only in-frame clones, not every one. The sample lists a few hundred thousand clones, approximately 87% occurring once. Sequenced sample: PBMCs or T cells enriched from blood (not recorded which). The source of these receptors is a man aged 40-50 years in a cohort exposed to, infected with or recovered from COVID-19 (not recorded which).

This clone was picked up many times. The chain carries TRBV5-1 and TRBJ2-3; TRBD2 agrees at 7 bases. V shed 7 bases, J shed 6 bases, and the junction held 11 bases outside the gene matches. Germline CDR1 is SGHRS and CDR2 is YFSETQ. The CDR3 consists of 14 residues. The CDR3 protein is CASAGSGLGDTQYF. CDR3 sequence (DNA): TGCGCCAGCGCGGGTAGCGGGCTTGGGGATACGCAGTATTTT.

V and J are TRBV5-4 and TRBJ1-2; 7 bases fit TRBD1. Germline CDR1 SGHNT, CDR2 YYREEE (reference sequence). Germline trimming cut 4 bases from V and 2 bases from J; bases unmatched to any gene: 5. The CDR3 extends over 14 amino acids. CDR3 loop: CASSTGTENYGYTF. The CDR3 DNA is TGTGCCAGCAGCACCGGGACAGAGAACTATGGCTACACCTTC.

V gene TRBV20-1 combines with J gene TRBJ1-1; no reliable D call. Per germline, CDR1 DFQATT and CDR2 SNEGSKA (reference sequence). This CDR3 contains 11 residues. The germline V and J ends were trimmed by 3 bases and 7 bases, with 9 bases remaining between them. DNA for the CDR3: TGCAGTGCTAGTCTTTGGCTTGAAGCTTTCTTT. Amino acids: CSASLWLEAFF.

The rearrangement joins TRBV3-1 (or the pseudogene TRBV3-2) to TRBJ1-2; the match to TRBD1 covers 7 bases. Germline CDR1 reads LGHDT; CDR2 reads YNNKEL (reference sequence). Trimming took 3 bases from V and 5 from J; bases not matched to a gene: 6. The CDR3 length is 14 residues. In nucleotides, the CDR3 is TGTGCCAGCAGCCACCTAGGGACAGCTTATGGCTACACCTTC. It translates to CASSHLGTAYGYTF.

The rearrangement links TRBV12-5 to TRBJ1-6, with D tentatively TRBD1 (5 bases). The CDR3 has 13 residues. With 5 bases removed from V and 10 bases from J, the gap between germline ends came to 12 bases. Germline lookup yields CDR1 LGHNT and CDR2 FRNRAP. The CDR3 loop reads CASGQGFESPLHF. CDR3 nucleotide sequence: TGTGCTAGTGGTCAGGGCTTCGAATCACCCCTCCACTTT.

The V gene is TRBV5-1, the J gene TRBJ1-6, with 11 bases aligning to TRBD1. The CDR3 has 20 amino acids. Trimming cost V 1 base and J 0 bases; bases outside gene matches: 9. In germline, CDR1 is SGHRS, CDR2 YFSETQ. The CDR3 DNA reads as TGCGCCAGCAGCTTGATGTTCTGGGACAGGGGGAGCTCCTATAATTCACCCCTCCACTTT. It yields the protein CASSLMFWDRGSSYNSPLHF.

The chain joins TRBV6-5 to TRBJ2-5; D unresolved. With 2 bases removed from V and 1 base from J, the gap between germline ends came to 8 bases. This CDR3 is 14 amino acids long. From germline, CDR1 is MNHEY and CDR2 SVGAGI. For the CDR3, the DNA is TGTGCCAGCAGTTACCGTGCAGGCCAAGAGACCCAGTACTTC. This encodes CASSYRAGQETQYF.

This sequence joins TRBV28 and TRBJ2-7; 8 nucleotides align to TRBD2. CDR1 is MDHEN and CDR2 is SYDVKM in the germline V gene. The CDR3 is 15 residues long. Trimming at V came to 6 bases and at J to 2 bases, leaving 9 bases not matched to a gene. As DNA, the CDR3 is TGTGCCAGCAGGTCTCCGGGACTAGGGGCCTACGAGCAGTACTTC. It codes for CASRSPGLGAYEQYF.

CDR3 protein: CASSSSGANTGELFF. The CDR3 DNA follows: TGTGCCAGCAGCTCTAGCGGGGCGAACACCGGGGAGCTGTTTTTT. The chain joins TRBV9 to TRBJ2-2; 9 bases line up with TRBD2. This CDR3 comprises 15 residues. The V segment lost 4 bases and the J segment 0 bases; nucleotides outside the gene matches: 1. CDR1 and CDR2 from the germline V gene are SGDLS and YYNGEE.

This clone showed up just once. The V call is TRBV4-1, the J call TRBJ1-4; 7 nucleotides agree with TRBD1. Germline values: CDR1 MGHRA, CDR2 YSYEKL. Losses at the gene ends were 4 bases for V and 0 bases for J; bases not matched to a gene: 17. The CDR3 sequence is 20 residues long. The CDR3 nucleotides are TGCGCCAGCAGCCGAACGATAGGAGGGGGCACGTTACCAACTAATGAAAAACTGTTTTTT. Protein product: CASSRTIGGGTLPTNEKLFF.

On this clone: One junction end does not reproduce the germline sequence, and a read error may be involved. This rearrangement joins TRBV5-1 to TRBJ2-1; TRBD2 is a possible D gene (5 bases). This CDR3 region has 14 residues. The germline V gene has CDR1 SGHRS and CDR2 YFSETQ. This chain's CDR3 is CASSLVDSFNEQFF. DNA for the CDR3: TGCGCCAGCAGCTTGGTGGACTCCTTCAATGAGCAGTTCTTC.

The chain recombines TRBV28 with TRBJ1-1, with D perhaps matching TRBD1 (5 bases). Germline-derived CDR1 and CDR2 are MDHEN and SYDVKM. The CDR3 has 14 amino acids. Trimming shortened V by 7 bases and J by 2 bases, and 14 bases separated the two germline ends. CDR3 DNA sequence: TGTGCCAGCACCCCAGGGCAACTAAACACTGAAGCTTTCTTT. This codes for CASTPGQLNTEAFF.

The chain recombines TRBV11-2 with TRBJ2-2; 7 bases fit TRBD2. The CDR3 is 15 residues long. Trimming removed 1 base from V and 6 bases from J; junction bases left unmatched: 5. From germline, CDR1 is SGHAT and CDR2 FQNNGV. DNA of the CDR3: TGTGCCAGCAGCTTAGGGGGGAGGGGAGCCGGGGAGCTGTTTTTT. Amino acid sequence: CASSLGGRGAGELFF.

The chain joins TRBV4-1 to TRBJ1-3; unclear D gene. Deletions cut 3 bases from V and 0 bases from J, with 6 bases between. The CDR3 consists of 14 residues. CDR1 is MGHRA and CDR2 is YSYEKL in the germline V gene. The CDR3 here is CASSQGHSGNTIYF. CDR3 nucleotide sequence: TGCGCCAGCAGCCAGGGCCACTCTGGAAACACCATATATTTT.

The chain employs TRBV11-2 and TRBJ2-1; the D gene is possibly TRBD1 (6 bases). Trimming removed 5 bases from V and 5 bases from J, with 16 bases in between. The CDR3 consists of 15 residues. Germline lookup yields CDR1 SGHAT and CDR2 FQNNGV. The CDR3 here is CASSPHRDKNNEQFF. CDR3 bases: TGTGCCAGCAGCCCTCACCGGGACAAAAACAATGAGCAGTTCTTC.

The genes are TRBV6-5 and TRBJ2-1, with D unresolved. CDR3 length equals 15 residues. With 6 bases removed from V and 0 bases from J, the gap between germline ends came to 12 bases. From germline, CDR1 is MNHEY and CDR2 SVGAGI. The chain's CDR3 is CASSPGPSSYNEQFF. CDR3 in DNA: TGTGCCAGCAGCCCCGGCCCTAGCTCCTACAATGAGCAGTTCTTC.

This chain joins TRBV11-2 and TRBJ1-3; D possibly corresponds to TRBD1 (5 bases). CDR1 SGHAT and CDR2 FQNNGV come from the germline V gene. The CDR3 extends over 13 amino acids. With 1 base removed from V and 8 bases from J, the gap between germline ends came to 9 bases. CDR3: CASSLAGGHTIYF. The CDR3 bases are TGTGCCAGCAGCTTAGCGGGGGGACACACCATATATTTT.

The rearrangement uses TRBV19 and TRBJ2-7, with 12 bases identical to TRBD2. Germline V CDR1 and CDR2: LNHDA, SQIVND (reference sequence). The CDR3 extends over 14 amino acids. The J segment lost 0 bases and the V segment lost 9 bases, leaving 3 bases of the junction unmatched. CDR3 residues: CASRTSGASYEQYF. CDR3 in DNA: TGTGCCAGCCGGACTAGCGGGGCCTCCTACGAGCAGTACTTC.

The chain employs TRBV14 and TRBJ2-7; the D gene is possibly TRBD2 (5 bases). Germline CDR1 reads SGHDN; CDR2 reads FVKESK. The CDR3 is 14 amino acids. V lost 0 bases to trimming and J lost 4 bases, with 10 bases between them. The CDR3 region has the DNA TGTGCCAGCAGCCAAGAATTGAGGGCTTACGAGCAGTACTTC. This codes for CASSQELRAYEQYF.

V usage is TRBV7-9 and J usage is TRBJ1-5, with D possibly TRBD1 on 5 matching bases. This CDR3 is 14 amino acids long. V was trimmed by 1 base and J by 5 bases, leaving 9 bases between them. Germline V gives CDR1 SEHNR, CDR2 FQNEAQ (reference sequence). The CDR3 nucleotides are TGTGCCAGCAGCTTAGTGACAGAAGATCAGCCCCAGCATTTT. Its protein is CASSLVTEDQPQHF.

The gene calls are TRBV7-9 and TRBJ1-1, with D unclear. CDR1 and CDR2 from the germline V gene are SEHNR and FQNEAQ (reference sequence). The CDR3 contains 13 residues. The germline V and J ends were trimmed by 3 bases and 0 bases, with 5 bases remaining between them. CDR3 amino acids: CASSFRMNTEAFF. In nucleotides, the CDR3 is TGTGCCAGCAGCTTCCGTATGAACACTGAAGCTTTCTTT.

To note about this clone: The sample holds other DNA sequences that translate to the same CDR3. This CDR3 reads CASSPGTAGNTIYF. In nucleotides, the CDR3 is TGTGCCAGTAGTCCAGGGACAGCTGGAAACACCATATATTTT. The chain has TRBV19 and TRBJ1-3; 7 positions match TRBD1. The CDR3 consists of 14 residues. J lost 2 bases, V lost 5 bases, and 3 bases had no gene match. Germline-derived CDR1 and CDR2 are LNHDA and SQIVND (reference sequence).